Below are 21 T cell receptor beta chains sequenced from a single sample in a study of PD-1 blockade in classical Hodgkin lymphoma. Here immunoSEQ multiplex PCR was the method, and the copy in TCRdb shows in-frame clones only, minus some. The top ten clones hold about 1.5% of a sample with over 9,000 clones, over 70% of them seen once. The time point was: cycle 4 day 1 (C4D1), after 6 weeks of nivolumab. All patients experienced relapse after autologous stem cell transplantation, and brentuximab vedotin exposure was variable. Isolation of CD4+ T cells from thawed PBMCs was performed by magnetic negative selection. Sequencing was performed on CD4+ T cells from blood, taken before the fourth cycle of nivolumab. These receptors all come from a human donor with classical Hodgkin lymphoma.

The genes are TRBV7-9 and TRBJ1-1, with D unresolved. The V gene's germline CDR1 is SEHNR and CDR2 FQNEAQ (reference sequence). V lost 1 base to trimming and J lost 0 bases, with 6 bases between them. The CDR3 loop spans 14 amino acids. CDR3 in amino acids: CASSLDTVNTEAFF. The DNA for the CDR3 is TGTGCCAGCAGCTTAGATACAGTGAACACTGAAGCTTTCTTT. Full variable domain (rest looked up from reference TRBV7-9 and TRBJ1-1): DTGVSQNPRHKITKRGQNVTFRCDPISEHNRLYWYRQTLGQGPEFLTYFQNEAQLEKSRLLSDRFSAERPKGSFSTLEIQRTEQGDSAMYLCASSLDTVNTEAFFGQGTRLTVV.

In this sample, this clone turned up a few times. The chain couples TRBV28 to TRBJ1-6, with 10 bases lining up with TRBD1. V was pared by 8 bases and J by 9 bases, with 1 base of the junction left unmatched. This CDR3 has 12 amino acids. Germline CDR1 is MDHEN and CDR2 is SYDVKM. The chain's CDR3 is CASGTGVSPLHF. The CDR3 bases are TGTGCCAGCGGGACAGGGGTTTCACCCCTCCACTTT.

V usage is TRBV7-9 and J usage is TRBJ2-5; TRBD2 agrees at 11 bases. CDR3 length: 15 residues. Trimming cost V 1 base and J 2 bases; bases outside gene matches: 0. Germline lookup yields CDR1 SEHNR and CDR2 FQNEAQ (reference sequence). The DNA for the CDR3 is TGTGCCAGCAGCTTAGGGACTAGCGGGCAAGAGACCCAGTACTTC. It encodes CASSLGTSGQETQYF.

This clone was seen a few times. The rearrangement links TRBV6-5 to TRBJ2-1; 9 bases are a match to TRBD1. Germline CDR1 and CDR2: MNHEY and SVGAGI. The V gene end was trimmed by 1 base and the J gene end by 5 bases; junction bases not matched to a gene: 3. The CDR3 is 15 amino acids. CDR3 residues: CASSYYRGPHNEQFF. The CDR3 region has the DNA TGTGCCAGCAGTTACTACAGGGGGCCCCACAATGAGCAGTTCTTC.

The chain carries TRBV2 and TRBJ1-2, with TRBD1 as a possible D gene (6 bases). This CDR3 has 14 residues. V dropped 6 bases and J dropped 5 bases, with 16 bases sitting between them. Germline V gives CDR1 SNHLY, CDR2 FYNNEI. The CDR3 protein is CASRGQTFFYGYTF. CDR3 coding DNA: TGTGCCAGCAGAGGACAGACCTTCTTTTATGGCTACACCTTC.

V usage is TRBV2 and J usage is TRBJ2-7, with 8 nucleotides matching TRBD2. Per germline, CDR1 SNHLY and CDR2 FYNNEI. The CDR3 is made up of 17 amino acids. The J segment lost 2 bases and the V segment lost 5 bases, leaving 14 bases of the junction unmatched. CDR3 loop: CASSSRRVAGITYEQYF. Written as DNA, the CDR3 is TGTGCCAGCAGTTCACGAAGAGTAGCGGGAATTACCTACGAGCAGTACTTC.

This chain joins TRBV7-3 and TRBJ2-2; a possible D gene is TRBD2 (6 bases). CDR3 length: 15 residues. Germline lookup yields CDR1 SGHTA and CDR2 FQGTGA. Trimming took 5 bases from V and 4 from J, leaving 14 bases between them. This CDR3 reads CASSPSGVGTGELFF. The CDR3 nucleotides read TGTGCCAGCAGCCCCTCGGGGGTTGGCACCGGGGAGCTGTTTTTT. The full variable domain, completed using reference TRBV7-3 and TRBJ2-2, is GAGVSQTPSNKVTEKGKYVELRCDPISGHTALYWYRQSLGQGPEFLIYFQGTGAADDSGLPNDRFFAVRPEGSVSTLKIQRTERGDSAVYLCASSPSGVGTGELFFGEGSRLTVL.

This chain connects TRBV7-6 to TRBJ2-3; no clear D. V lost 4 bases and J 3 bases, leaving 8 bases between the germline ends. Germline CDR1 reads SGHVS; CDR2 reads FNYEAQ. This CDR3 is built from 13 residues. This CDR3 reads CASSWSITDTQYF. CDR3 in DNA: TGTGCCAGCAGCTGGTCAATTACAGATACGCAGTATTTT.

The chain recombines TRBV7-6 with TRBJ2-5; D call uncertain. Germline V gene data show CDR1 as SGHVS and CDR2 as FNYEAQ. Trimming removed 0 bases at V and 1 base at J, with 9 bases between. There are 15 residues in the CDR3. The CDR3 reads CASSLAHYPQETQYF. The CDR3 DNA follows: TGTGCCAGCAGCTTAGCCCACTATCCCCAAGAGACCCAGTACTTC.

The rearrangement links TRBV7-8 to TRBJ2-3; tentatively, D is TRBD1 (5 bases). This CDR3 is built from 20 residues. V lost 1 base to trimming and J lost 3 bases, with 26 bases between them. Looked up from germline, CDR1 is SGHVS and CDR2 is FQNEAQ. The CDR3 reads CASSLGVRLGRDPSTDTQYF. The CDR3 region has the DNA TGTGCCAGCAGCTTAGGAGTTAGGCTAGGCAGGGATCCATCGACAGATACGCAGTATTTT.

The chain carries TRBV18 and TRBJ2-7; 7 nucleotides match TRBD1. Germline V lookup: CDR1 KGHSH, CDR2 LQKENI. The CDR3 extends over 14 amino acids. V gave up 5 bases and J gave up 3 bases; unmatched junction bases: 7. CDR3 protein: CASSEQQGNYEQYF. CDR3 in DNA: TGTGCCAGCTCAGAACAACAGGGGAACTACGAGCAGTACTTC.

The chain combines TRBV7-9 with TRBJ2-5; the D is unclear. The CDR3 has 14 residues. Germline values: CDR1 SEHNR, CDR2 FQNEAQ (reference sequence). V lost 1 base, J lost 4 bases, and 10 bases lay in between. CDR3 sequence: CASSLGDVRETQYF. For the CDR3, the DNA is TGTGCCAGCAGCTTAGGAGACGTTCGAGAGACCCAGTACTTC.

This chain joins TRBV25-1 and TRBJ1-4; 7 bases align to TRBD1. The CDR3 totals 16 residues. V shed 3 bases, J shed 5 bases, and the junction held 9 bases outside the gene matches. The germline gives CDR1 MGHDK, CDR2 SYGVNS. The CDR3 DNA sequence: TGTGCCAGCAGTGATTCCACGGGAGGGGGCAATGAAAAACTGTTTTTT. Amino acid sequence: CASSDSTGGGNEKLFF.

The V and J genes are TRBV5-1 and TRBJ2-7; D possibly corresponds to TRBD2 (6 bases). The V gene lost 2 bases and the J gene lost 2 bases, with 14 bases spanning the gap. Per the germline V gene, CDR1 is SGHRS and CDR2 is YFSETQ. This CDR3 region has 15 residues. DNA of the CDR3: TGCGCCAGCAGCTTTGGCGGGGTGTCAACCTACGAGCAGTACTTC. Its translation is CASSFGGVSTYEQYF.

The chain couples TRBV9 to TRBJ2-5; TRBD2 aligns across 7 bases. The CDR3 is 15 residues long. The germline CDR1 and CDR2 sequences are SGDLS and YYNGEE. V shed 0 bases and J 2 bases; nucleotides not matched to a gene: 4. Here the CDR3 reads CASSVATGGQETQYF. CDR3 nucleotide sequence: TGTGCCAGCAGCGTAGCTACGGGAGGACAAGAGACCCAGTACTTC.

As DNA, the CDR3 is TGTGCCAGCTCACCAGGAACAGGGTTCACCGGGGAGCTGTTTTTT. Translated: CASSPGTGFTGELFF. V usage is TRBV18 and J usage is TRBJ2-2, with D possibly TRBD1 on 6 matching bases. V gave up 2 bases and J gave up 4 bases, with 11 bases separating them. Germline V gene sequence: CDR1 KGHSH, CDR2 LQKENI. The length of the CDR3 is 15 residues.

This sequence joins TRBV30 and TRBJ1-2; D might be TRBD1 (6 bases). Germline V gene sequence: CDR1 GTSNPN, CDR2 SVGIG (reference sequence). The CDR3 consists of 13 residues. V gave up 3 bases and J gave up 6 bases, with 14 bases separating them. CDR3 DNA sequence: TGTGCCTGGAGGGTCGCGGGGGGCGATGGCTACACCTTC. It specifies CAWRVAGGDGYTF.

The chain is built from TRBV10-3 and TRBJ2-2, with D perhaps matching TRBD2 (6 bases). Trimming took off 3 bases at V and 7 bases at J, with 9 bases between the two ends. The germline V gene has CDR1 ENHRY and CDR2 SYGVKD. CDR3 length equals 13 residues. The DNA of the CDR3 is TGTGCCATCAGTGATCGGGGGTTCGGGGAGCTGTTTTTT. Amino acids: CAISDRGFGELFF.

V usage is TRBV2 and J usage is TRBJ1-4, with 11 bases identical to TRBD1. Per the germline V gene, CDR1 is SNHLY and CDR2 is FYNNEI. J was trimmed by 8 bases and V by 4 bases; bases with no gene match: 9. This CDR3 has 16 residues. CDR3 loop: CASSGGSDRGREKLFF. CDR3 coding DNA: TGTGCCAGCAGTGGAGGGTCGGACAGGGGGCGCGAAAAACTGTTTTTT.

This chain uses TRBV18 with TRBJ2-1, with TRBD1 identical over 7 bases. Germline-derived CDR1 and CDR2 are KGHSH and LQKENI. Losses at the gene ends were 0 bases for V and 9 bases for J; bases not matched to a gene: 11. The CDR3 extends over 16 amino acids. Here the CDR3 reads CASSPPSDRENGEQFF. In DNA form, the CDR3 reads TGTGCCAGCTCACCACCGTCCGACAGGGAGAATGGTGAGCAGTTCTTC.

The chain couples TRBV10-1 to TRBJ1-6; tentatively, D is TRBD1 (5 bases). Germline V gene data show CDR1 as WNHNN and CDR2 as SYGVQD (reference sequence). V gave up 2 bases and J gave up 3 bases, with 14 bases separating them. The CDR3 is 17 residues long. CDR3 sequence: CASSEVMGGHYNSPLHF. DNA of the CDR3: TGCGCCAGCAGTGAGGTGATGGGAGGACACTATAATTCACCCCTCCACTTT.